What follows describes a single TCR beta chain. Its antigen is unidentified. V gave up 6 bases and J gave up 8 bases; unmatched junction bases: 5. This CDR3 is built from 12 residues. Looked up from germline, CDR1 is SNHLY and CDR2 is FYNNEI. Data came from immunoSEQ multiplex PCR; TCRdb stores just in-frame clones and leaves some out. The data hold about 47,000 clones, with approximately 92% observed a single time. This entry is derived from a study of graft-versus-host responses after intestinal transplantation. Across the whole study: Multivisceral, liver-intestinal, or isolated intestinal grafts were transplanted into recipients. Each recipient received anti-thymocyte globulin induction, then tacrolimus and steroids for about three years.

Broader study findings: HvG clone declines early post-transplant were associated with peak circulating GvH levels. Among recipient marrow samples, GvH clones were found; some appeared first in ileum or blood.

The chain carries TRBV2 and TRBJ1-2; 8 positions agree with TRBD1. The input for sequencing was PBMCs, taken 750 to 800 days after a first intestinal transplant, on the day of a second. This clonotype was obtained from a human patient who received an intestinal transplant, so some T cells may come from the graft donor. CDR3 amino acids: CASRRTGSGYTF. The DNA for the CDR3 is TGTGCCAGCAGACGGACAGGGAGCGGCTACACCTTC.